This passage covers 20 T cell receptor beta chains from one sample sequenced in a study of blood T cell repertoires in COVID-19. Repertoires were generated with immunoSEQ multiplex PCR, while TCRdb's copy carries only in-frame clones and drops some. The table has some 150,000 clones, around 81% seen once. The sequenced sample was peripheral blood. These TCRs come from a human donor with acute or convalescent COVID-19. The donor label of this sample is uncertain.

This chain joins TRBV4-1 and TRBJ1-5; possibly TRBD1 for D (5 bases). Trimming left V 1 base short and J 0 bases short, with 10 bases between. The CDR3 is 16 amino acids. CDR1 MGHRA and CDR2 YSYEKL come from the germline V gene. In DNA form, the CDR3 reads TGCGCCAGCAGCCAAGGGGGCCCCTATAGCAATCAGCCCCAGCATTTT. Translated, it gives CASSQGGPYSNQPQHF.

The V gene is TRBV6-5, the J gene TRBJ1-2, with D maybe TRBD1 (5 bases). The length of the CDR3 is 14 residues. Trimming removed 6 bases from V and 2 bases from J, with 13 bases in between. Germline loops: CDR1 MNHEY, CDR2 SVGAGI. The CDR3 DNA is TGTGCCAGCAGCCTCGGGGGAGGGAACTATGGCTACACCTTC. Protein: CASSLGGGNYGYTF.

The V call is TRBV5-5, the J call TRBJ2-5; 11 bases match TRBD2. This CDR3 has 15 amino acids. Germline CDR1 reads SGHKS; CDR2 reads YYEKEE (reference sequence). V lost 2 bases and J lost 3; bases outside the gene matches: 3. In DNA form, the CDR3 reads TGTGCCAGCAGCTTTAGCGGGGGGGCCAAAGAGACCCAGTACTTC. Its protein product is CASSFSGGAKETQYF.

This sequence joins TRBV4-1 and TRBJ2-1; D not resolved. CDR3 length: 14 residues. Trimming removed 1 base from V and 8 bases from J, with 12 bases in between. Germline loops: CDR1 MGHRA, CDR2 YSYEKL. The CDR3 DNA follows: TGCGCCAGCAGCCAAGTAGTATCCGGGTATGAGCAGTTCTTC. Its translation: CASSQVVSGYEQFF.

The CDR3 loop is CASSFGGSTEAFF. As DNA, the CDR3 is TGTGCCAGCAGCTTCGGGGGATCAACTGAAGCTTTCTTT. The rearrangement uses TRBV7-6 and TRBJ1-1; a weak D match, TRBD1 (5 bases). Germline assignment: CDR1 SGHVS and CDR2 FNYEAQ. V lost 3 bases and J lost 5, with 10 bases in between. This CDR3 has 13 residues.

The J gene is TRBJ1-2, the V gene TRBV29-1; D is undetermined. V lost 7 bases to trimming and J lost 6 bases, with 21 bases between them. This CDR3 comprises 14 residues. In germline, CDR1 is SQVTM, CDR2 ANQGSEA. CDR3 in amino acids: CSGDDRGRLDGYTF. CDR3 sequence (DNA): TGCAGCGGCGATGATAGAGGCCGCTTGGATGGCTACACCTTC.

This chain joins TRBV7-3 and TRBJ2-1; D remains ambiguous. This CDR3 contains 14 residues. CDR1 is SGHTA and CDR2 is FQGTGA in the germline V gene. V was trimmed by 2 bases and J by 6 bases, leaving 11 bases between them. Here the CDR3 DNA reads TGTGCCAGCAGCTTAGGGCAGACCTTCAATGAGCAGTTCTTC. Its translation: CASSLGQTFNEQFF.

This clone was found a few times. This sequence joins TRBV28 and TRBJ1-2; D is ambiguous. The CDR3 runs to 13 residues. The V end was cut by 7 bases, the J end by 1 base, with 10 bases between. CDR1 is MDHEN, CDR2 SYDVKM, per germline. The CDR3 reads CASNTRGNYGYTF. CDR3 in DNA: TGTGCCAGCAATACGAGAGGTAACTATGGCTACACCTTC.

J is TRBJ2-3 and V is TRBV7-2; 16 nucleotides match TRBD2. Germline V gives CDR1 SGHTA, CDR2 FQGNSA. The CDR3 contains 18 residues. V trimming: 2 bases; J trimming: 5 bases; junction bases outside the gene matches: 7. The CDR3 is CASSLPAGTSGGVDTQYF. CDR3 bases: TGTGCCAGCAGCTTACCAGCAGGGACTAGCGGGGGGGTAGATACGCAGTATTTT.

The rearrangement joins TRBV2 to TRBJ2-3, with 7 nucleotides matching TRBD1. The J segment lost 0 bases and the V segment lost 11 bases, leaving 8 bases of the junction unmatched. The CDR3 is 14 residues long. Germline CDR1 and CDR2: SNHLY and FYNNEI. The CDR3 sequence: CAGVRQGSTDTQYF. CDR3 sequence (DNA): TGTGCCGGGGTAAGACAGGGAAGCACAGATACGCAGTATTTT.

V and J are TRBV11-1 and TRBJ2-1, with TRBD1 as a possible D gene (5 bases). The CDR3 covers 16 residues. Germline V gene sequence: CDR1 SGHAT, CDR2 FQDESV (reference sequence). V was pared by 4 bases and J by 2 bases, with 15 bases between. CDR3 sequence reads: CASSSRGPRAYNEQFF. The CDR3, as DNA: TGTGCCAGCAGCTCGCGCGGACCCAGGGCCTACAATGAGCAGTTCTTC.

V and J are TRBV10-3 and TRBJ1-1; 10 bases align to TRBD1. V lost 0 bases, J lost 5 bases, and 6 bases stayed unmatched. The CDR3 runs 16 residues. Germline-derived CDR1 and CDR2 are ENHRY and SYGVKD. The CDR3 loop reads CAISESRQGARTEAFF. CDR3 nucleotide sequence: TGTGCCATCAGTGAGTCGAGACAGGGGGCGAGAACTGAAGCTTTCTTT.

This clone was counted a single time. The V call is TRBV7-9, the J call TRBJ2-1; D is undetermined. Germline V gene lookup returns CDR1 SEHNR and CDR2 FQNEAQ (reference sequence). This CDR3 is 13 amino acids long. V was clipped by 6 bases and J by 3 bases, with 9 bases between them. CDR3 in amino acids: CASRREDYNEQFF. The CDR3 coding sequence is TGTGCCAGCAGGCGCGAAGACTACAATGAGCAGTTCTTC.

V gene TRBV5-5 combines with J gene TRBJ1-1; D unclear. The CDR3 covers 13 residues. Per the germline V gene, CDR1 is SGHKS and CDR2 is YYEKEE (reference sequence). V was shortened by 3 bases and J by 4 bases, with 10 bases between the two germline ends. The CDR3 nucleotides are TGTGCCAGCAGCTCCGGGGATCGCACTGAAGCTTTCTTT. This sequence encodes CASSSGDRTEAFF.

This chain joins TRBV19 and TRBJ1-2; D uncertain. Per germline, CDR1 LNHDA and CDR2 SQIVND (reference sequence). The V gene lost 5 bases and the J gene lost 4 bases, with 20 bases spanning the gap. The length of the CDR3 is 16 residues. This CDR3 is CASSLTAASGGYGYTF. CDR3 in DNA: TGTGCCAGTAGTCTCACGGCGGCCTCGGGAGGCTATGGCTACACCTTC. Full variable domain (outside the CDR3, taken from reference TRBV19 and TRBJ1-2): DGGITQSPKYLFRKEGQNVTLSCEQNLNHDAMYWYRQDPGQGLRLIYYSQIVNDFQKGDIAEGYSVSREKKESFPLTVTSAQKNPTAFYLCASSLTAASGGYGYTFGSGTRLTVV.

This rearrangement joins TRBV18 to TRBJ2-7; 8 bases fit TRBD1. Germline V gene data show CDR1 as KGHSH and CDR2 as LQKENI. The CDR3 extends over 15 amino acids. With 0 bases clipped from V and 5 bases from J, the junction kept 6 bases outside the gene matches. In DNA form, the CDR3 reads TGTGCCAGCTCACCACCCGGGACAGGTCTGGACGAGCAGTACTTC. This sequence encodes CASSPPGTGLDEQYF.

The CDR3 DNA reads TGTGCCAGCAGTTCTCTAGGCACATTATCCGATGGCTACACCTTC. Encoded protein: CASSSLGTLSDGYTF. This chain joins TRBV27 and TRBJ1-2; D unclear. V lost 4 bases, J lost 6 bases, and 18 bases lay in between. Germline V gene lookup returns CDR1 MNHEY and CDR2 SMNVEV (reference sequence). The CDR3 is 15 residues long.

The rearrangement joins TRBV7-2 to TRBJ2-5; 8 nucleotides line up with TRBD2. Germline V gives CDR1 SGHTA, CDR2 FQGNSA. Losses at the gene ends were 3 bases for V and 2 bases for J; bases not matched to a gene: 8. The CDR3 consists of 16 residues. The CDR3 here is CASSLRGAVGQETQYF. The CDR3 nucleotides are TGTGCCAGCAGCTTGCGGGGGGCAGTCGGACAAGAGACCCAGTACTTC.

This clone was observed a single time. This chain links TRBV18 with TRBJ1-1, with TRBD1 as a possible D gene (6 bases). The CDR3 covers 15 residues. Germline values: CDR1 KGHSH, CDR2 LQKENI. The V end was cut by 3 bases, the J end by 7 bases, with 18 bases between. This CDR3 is CASSPTQGFTGEAFF. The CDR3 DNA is TGTGCCAGCTCACCGACACAGGGTTTTACGGGTGAAGCTTTCTTT.

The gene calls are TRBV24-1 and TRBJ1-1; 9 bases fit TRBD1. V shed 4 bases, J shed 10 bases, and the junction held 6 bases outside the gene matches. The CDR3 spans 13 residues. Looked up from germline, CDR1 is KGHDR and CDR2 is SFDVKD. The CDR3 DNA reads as TGTGCCACCAGTGACGTGGGACAGGGACCAGCTTTCTTT. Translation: CATSDVGQGPAFF.